This TCR beta chain was captured in a study of blood T cell repertoires in COVID-19. Study background: The origin of the acute and convalescent COVID-19 samples was the United States, Italy and Spain. Nucleic acid was either cDNA or gDNA, and it came from T cells, B-cell-depleted T cells, or PBMCs.

Only in-frame clones appear in the TCRdb table, and some are missing; sequencing was by immunoSEQ multiplex PCR. Here the sample spans 30,000 to 45,000 clones, around 80% being singletons. The origin of this receptor is a man aged 55 to 70 with acute or convalescent COVID-19. Sequencing was done on a sample of peripheral blood.

The CDR3 here is CASSLSSGTGELFF. CDR3 nucleotide sequence: TGTGCCAGCAGCTTATCTAGCGGGACAGGGGAGCTGTTTTTT. The chain has TRBV11-2 and TRBJ2-2, with 9 bases that match TRBD2. The V and J ends lost 2 bases and 8 bases, in that order; junction bases with no gene match: 3. The germline V gene has CDR1 SGHAT and CDR2 FQNNGV. CDR3 length: 14 amino acids.